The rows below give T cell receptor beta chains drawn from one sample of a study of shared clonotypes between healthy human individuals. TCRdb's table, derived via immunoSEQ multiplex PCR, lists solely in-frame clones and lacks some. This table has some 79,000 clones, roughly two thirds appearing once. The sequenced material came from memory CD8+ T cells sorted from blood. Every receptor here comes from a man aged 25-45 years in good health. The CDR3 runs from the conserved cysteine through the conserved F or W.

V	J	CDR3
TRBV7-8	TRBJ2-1	CASSLVLSFSYNEQFF
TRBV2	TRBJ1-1	CASSVPGTVNTEAFF
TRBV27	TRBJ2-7	CASSFQREKGHYEQYF
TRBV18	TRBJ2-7	CASSPRGGDDYEQYF
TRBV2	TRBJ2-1	CASLRRGTYNEQFF
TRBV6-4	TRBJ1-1	CASSITGTSTEAFF
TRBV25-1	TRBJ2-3	CASSERNSPDTQYF
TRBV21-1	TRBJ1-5	CASSKTTGGWDQPQHF
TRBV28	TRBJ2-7	CASSLIHGQEYEQYF
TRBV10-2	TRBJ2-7	CASFPAGGVEQYF
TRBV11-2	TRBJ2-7	CASSRASSGGTYEQYF
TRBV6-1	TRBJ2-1	CASSLTGREQFF
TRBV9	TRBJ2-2	CASSPGGGSAGELFF
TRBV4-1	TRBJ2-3	CASSQEGTGVADTQYF
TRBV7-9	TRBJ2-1	CASSLDKGINEQFF
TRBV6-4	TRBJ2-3	CASSVAGGPTDTQYF
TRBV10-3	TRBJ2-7	CAISVDRVSEQYF
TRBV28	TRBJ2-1	CASSPPGTHGEQFF
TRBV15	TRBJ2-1	CATVAGGPYNEQFF
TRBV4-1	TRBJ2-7	CASSQVRETGNGQYF
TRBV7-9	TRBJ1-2	CASSSGTGDYGYTF
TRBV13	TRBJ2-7	CASQKGGHEQYF
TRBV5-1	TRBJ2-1	CASATGNDDHNEQFF
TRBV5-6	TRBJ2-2	CASSLGAPNRELFF
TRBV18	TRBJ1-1	CATPMEGGEAFF
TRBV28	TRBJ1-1	CASSSHPRGRDTEAFF
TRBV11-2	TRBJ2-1	CASSIAWSNNEQFF
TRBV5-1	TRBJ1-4	CASSFAGQSTLFF
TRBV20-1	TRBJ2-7	CSANANYEQYF
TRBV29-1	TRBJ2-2	CSVEPGNTGELFF
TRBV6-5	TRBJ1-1	CASHRTGTGGTEAFF
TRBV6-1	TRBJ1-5	CASSEVQGNQPQHF
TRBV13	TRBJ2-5	CASSFIGRGASALETQYF
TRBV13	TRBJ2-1	CASSLGGRPPQFF
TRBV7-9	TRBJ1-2	CASSTDRAYGYTF
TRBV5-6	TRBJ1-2	CASDQGVGAYGYTF
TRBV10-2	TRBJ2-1	CASSESQVIASYNEQFF
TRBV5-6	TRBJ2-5	CASSLSPPQETQYF
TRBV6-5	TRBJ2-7	CASGSNAYEQYF
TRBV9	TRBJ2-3	CASSPRNLPTDTQYF
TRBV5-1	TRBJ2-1	CASSLQGSLEQFF
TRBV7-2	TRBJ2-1	CASSLGGHEQFF
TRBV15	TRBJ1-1	CATSGLRGAEAFF
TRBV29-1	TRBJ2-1	CSVEWLAGGYEQFF
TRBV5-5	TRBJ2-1	CASSFRLAGQFSSYNEQFF
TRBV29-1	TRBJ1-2	CSVEEGGGYGYTF
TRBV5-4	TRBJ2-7	CASSPGDGEPEQYF
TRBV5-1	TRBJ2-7	CASSLEVSYEQYF
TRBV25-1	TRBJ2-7	CASSLRDRGTYEQYF